A single sample gave rise to the 10 T cell receptor beta chains below, sequenced in a study of cytomegalovirus exposure and HLA in healthy donors. PCR primers comprised 60 Vbeta and 13 Jbeta primers. The assay was immunoSEQ multiplex PCR, and TCRdb's table has in-frame clones only and misses some. This table holds some 130,000 clones, around 80% found once. Sample: PBMCs. These receptors came from a female donor in good health and CMV-seronegative.

The rearrangement links TRBV11-2 to TRBJ2-2; 12 nucleotides agree with TRBD2. The CDR3 extends over 18 amino acids. In germline, CDR1 is SGHAT, CDR2 FQNNGV. J was trimmed by 5 bases and V by 3 bases; bases with no gene match: 10. In DNA form, the CDR3 reads TGTGCCAGCAGCTTGCAACCGCTAGCGGGAGGGCGTACCGGGGAGCTGTTTTTT. It is translated as CASSLQPLAGGRTGELFF.

The chain combines TRBV29-1 with TRBJ2-5; 9 nucleotides agree with TRBD1. The CDR3 is 13 amino acids. CDR1 and CDR2 (germline): SQVTM, ANQGSEA. The trim removed 7 bases at V and 2 bases at J, leaving 5 bases unmatched. DNA for the CDR3: TGCAGCGCAGGGACAGGGTGGCAAGAGACCCAGTACTTC. This sequence encodes CSAGTGWQETQYF.

The V and J genes are TRBV6-6 and TRBJ1-2, with a tentative D call TRBD1 (5 bases). Trimming pared 4 bases from V and 8 bases from J, leaving 20 bases between. The germline gives CDR1 MNHNY, CDR2 SVGAGI (reference sequence). The CDR3 runs 15 residues. The CDR3 DNA is TGTGCCAGCAGTTTCCGCGGGGACTCAACGGGAGGCTACACCTTC. Translated, it gives CASSFRGDSTGGYTF.

J is TRBJ1-1 and V is TRBV27, with D perhaps matching TRBD1 (6 bases). CDR3 length: 16 residues. Germline V gene sequence: CDR1 MNHEY, CDR2 SMNVEV (reference sequence). V was shortened by 4 bases and J by 4 bases, with 19 bases between the two germline ends. The CDR3 DNA follows: TGTGCCAGCAGTTCGCCAGGGGAGCCTGACGGCACTGAAGCTTTCTTT. This translates into CASSSPGEPDGTEAFF.

The rearrangement links TRBV9 to TRBJ2-7, with no clear D. CDR3 length: 15 amino acids. V shed 0 bases and J shed 0 bases, with 10 bases lying between them. Germline V gene sequence: CDR1 SGDLS, CDR2 YYNGEE. The CDR3 region is CASSVDFGSSYEQYF. CDR3 bases: TGTGCCAGCAGCGTAGATTTCGGGTCCTCCTACGAGCAGTACTTC.

The chain recombines TRBV5-4 with TRBJ1-2, with 7 positions matching TRBD1. Trimming removed 1 base from V and 12 bases from J; junction bases left unmatched: 12. The CDR3 has 14 residues. The germline V gene encodes CDR1 SGHNT and CDR2 YYREEE (reference sequence). Here the CDR3 DNA reads TGTGCCAGCAGCTTGAACCCGGGGCAGGGGGTCGACACCTTC. Amino acid sequence: CASSLNPGQGVDTF.

The genes are TRBV2 and TRBJ2-1; 12 bases are a match to TRBD2. Per the germline V gene, CDR1 is SNHLY and CDR2 is FYNNEI. The CDR3 has 15 amino acids. The ends lost 7 bases at V and 5 bases at J; junction bases unmatched: 6. The CDR3 here is CASTFGLAGNNEQFF. The CDR3 DNA reads as TGTGCCAGCACCTTCGGACTAGCGGGGAACAATGAGCAGTTCTTC.

The chain links TRBV5-1 to TRBJ2-1; 7 bases line up with TRBD1. Germline V lookup: CDR1 SGHRS, CDR2 YFSETQ. The CDR3 loop spans 15 amino acids. V trimming: 4 bases; J trimming: 9 bases; junction bases outside the gene matches: 13. The CDR3 DNA reads as TGCGCCAGCAGCCGTAGGACAGGTCCGTCCGTTGAGCAGTTCTTC. This codes for CASSRRTGPSVEQFF.

V is TRBV4-2 and J is TRBJ1-1, with 7 positions matching TRBD1. The germline V gene has CDR1 LGHNA and CDR2 YNFKEQ. Germline trimming cut 1 base from V and 0 bases from J; bases unmatched to any gene: 2. The CDR3 covers 15 residues. The CDR3 loop reads CASSQGDRVNTEAFF. DNA of the CDR3: TGTGCCAGCAGCCAAGGGGACAGAGTGAACACTGAAGCTTTCTTT.

V is TRBV28 and J is TRBJ2-1, with 14 bases lining up with TRBD2. Germline CDR1 is MDHEN and CDR2 is SYDVKM. The trim removed 6 bases at V and 6 bases at J, leaving 4 bases unmatched. CDR3 size: 15 residues. The CDR3 here is CASSPGTSGSNEQFF. The DNA for the CDR3 is TGTGCCAGCAGCCCCGGGACTAGCGGGAGCAATGAGCAGTTCTTC.